The following is a TCR beta chain sequence with its context. What it binds is not known. V lost 0 bases, J lost 1 base, and 7 bases lay in between. CDR1 LNHNV and CDR2 YYDKDF come from the germline V gene (reference sequence). CDR3 length equals 14 residues. The data belong to a study of vaccination and CD4 T cells after COVID-19. Treatment noted: approximately nine-day PBMC culture with coronavirus spike peptide pools or control peptides (ViraFEST assay). Sequencing of the DNA from cultured CD4+ T cells was carried out with the Oncomine TCR Beta short-read assay. TCRdb reprocessed the PCR reads with MiXCR, giving one entry per CDR3 protein. The profile shows 9,500 to 15,000 distinct CDR3 sequences, around 59% of them singletons.

The TCR sequence derives from a human donor who had recovered from COVID-19. The rearrangement uses TRBV15 and TRBJ2-7; D perhaps matches TRBD1 (5 bases). What was sequenced was CD4+ T cells from blood, cultured in vitro. CDR3 DNA sequence: TGTGCCACCAGCAGAGAGGCAGGGTCCTACGAGCAGTACTTC. Encoded protein: CATSREAGSYEQYF.